A selection of T cell receptor beta chains follows, all from one sample in a study of cytomegalovirus exposure and HLA in healthy donors. Data came from immunoSEQ multiplex PCR; TCRdb stores just in-frame clones and leaves some out. Of 200,000 or so clones in the sample, about 88% were seen once. Input material: PBMCs. These receptors originate from a girl under three years old in good health and CMV-seronegative. The CDR3 runs from the conserved cysteine through the conserved F or W. The D gene is left open where the match is weak. Where a row states a size, it is once, few, many or the class of an expanded clone; other rows omit it.

d_call,j_call,clone_size,v_call,cdr3_aa,cdr3_nt
NA,TRBJ1-2,NA,TRBV11-2,CASSSLRGGVPWGYTF,TGTGCCAGCAGCTCACTACGGGGGGGGGTTCCGTGGGGCTACACCTTC
TRBD1,TRBJ2-2,NA,TRBV6-6,CASSYSTGGTGELFF,TGTGCCAGCAGTTACTCTACAGGGGGCACCGGGGAGCTGTTTTTT
NA,TRBJ1-1,few,TRBV15,CATSRDRTGILNTEAFF,TGTGCCACCAGCAGAGATCGTACCGGGATACTGAACACTGAAGCTTTCTTT
TRBD2,TRBJ2-7,NA,TRBV7-9,CASSPSLRLAGGFEQYF,TGTGCCAGCAGCCCCTCCTTGAGACTAGCGGGAGGGTTCGAGCAGTACTTC
TRBD1,TRBJ2-5,few,TRBV9,CASRGQGEETQYF,TGTGCCAGCAGAGGACAGGGGGAAGAGACCCAGTACTTC
TRBD1,TRBJ1-1,NA,TRBV10-1,CASSPGQLMNTEAFF,TGCGCCAGCAGTCCGGGACAGCTTATGAACACTGAAGCTTTCTTT
TRBD1,TRBJ2-3,NA,TRBV6-1,CASSTRGTGTQYF,TGTGCCAGCAGTACCCGAGGGACAGGGACGCAGTATTTT
NA,TRBJ2-2,NA,TRBV4-2,CASSPGVGRSTGELFF,TGTGCCAGCAGCCCTGGCGTGGGCCGAAGCACCGGGGAGCTGTTTTTT
TRBD1,TRBJ1-4,NA,TRBV9,CASSSRTGREKLFF,TGTGCCAGCAGCTCCCGGACAGGGAGGGAAAAACTGTTTTTT
NA,TRBJ2-3,NA,TRBV5-6,CASSSQGLEGITDTQYF,TGTGCCAGCAGCTCCCAGGGACTCGAAGGGATCACAGATACGCAGTATTTT
NA,TRBJ1-1,NA,TRBV29-1,CSVKQIMNTEAFF,TGCAGCGTTAAACAGATAATGAACACTGAGGCTTTCTTT
TRBD2,TRBJ2-2,NA,TRBV30,CACRTSGYYANTGELFF,TGTGCCTGCCGGACTAGCGGTTACTACGCGAACACCGGGGAGCTGTTTTTT
NA,TRBJ2-5,few,TRBV6-5,CASSYSTSGEQETQYF,TGTGCCAGCAGTTACTCAACGTCGGGGGAACAAGAGACCCAGTACTTC